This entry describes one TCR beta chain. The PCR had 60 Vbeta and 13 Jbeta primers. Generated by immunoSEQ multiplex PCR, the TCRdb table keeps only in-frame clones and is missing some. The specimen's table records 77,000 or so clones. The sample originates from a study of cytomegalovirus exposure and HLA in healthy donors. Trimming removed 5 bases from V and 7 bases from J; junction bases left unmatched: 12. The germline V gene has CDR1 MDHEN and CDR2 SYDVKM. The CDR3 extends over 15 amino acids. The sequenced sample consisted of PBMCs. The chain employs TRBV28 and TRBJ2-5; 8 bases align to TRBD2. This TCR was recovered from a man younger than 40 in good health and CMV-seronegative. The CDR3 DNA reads TGTGCCAGCAGTCCATCGGGACTAGGGGTCGGGACCCAGTACTTC. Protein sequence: CASSPSGLGVGTQYF.